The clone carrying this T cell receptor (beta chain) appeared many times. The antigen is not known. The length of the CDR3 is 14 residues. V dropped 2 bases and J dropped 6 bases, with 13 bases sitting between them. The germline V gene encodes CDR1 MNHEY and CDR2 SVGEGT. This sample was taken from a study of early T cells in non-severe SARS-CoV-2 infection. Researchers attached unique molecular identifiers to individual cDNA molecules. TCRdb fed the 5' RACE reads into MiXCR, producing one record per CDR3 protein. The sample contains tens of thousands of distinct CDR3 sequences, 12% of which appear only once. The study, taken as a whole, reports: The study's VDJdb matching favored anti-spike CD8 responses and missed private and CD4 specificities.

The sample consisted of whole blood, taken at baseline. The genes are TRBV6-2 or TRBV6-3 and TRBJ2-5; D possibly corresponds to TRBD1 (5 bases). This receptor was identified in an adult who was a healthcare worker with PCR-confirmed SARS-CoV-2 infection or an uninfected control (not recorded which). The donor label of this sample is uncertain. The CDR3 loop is CASSYVDIPQTQYF. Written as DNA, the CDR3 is TGTGCCAGCAGTTACGTGGACATCCCGCAGACCCAGTACTTC.